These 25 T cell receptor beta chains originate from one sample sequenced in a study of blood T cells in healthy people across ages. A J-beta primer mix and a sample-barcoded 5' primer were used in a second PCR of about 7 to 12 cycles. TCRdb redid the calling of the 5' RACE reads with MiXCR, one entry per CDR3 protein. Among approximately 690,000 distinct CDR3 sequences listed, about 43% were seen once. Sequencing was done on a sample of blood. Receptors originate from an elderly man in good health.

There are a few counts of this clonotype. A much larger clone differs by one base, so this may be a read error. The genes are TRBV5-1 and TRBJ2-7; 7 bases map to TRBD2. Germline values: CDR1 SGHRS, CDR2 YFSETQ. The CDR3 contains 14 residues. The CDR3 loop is CTSSLSGVAYEQYF. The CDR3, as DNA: TGCACCAGCAGCTTGAGCGGGGTTGCCTACGAGCAGTACTTC.

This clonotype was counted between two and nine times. The CDR3 DNA reads TGTGCCAGTTCTATAAAGCGGGACTATGAGCAGTTCTTC. It yields the protein CASSIKRDYEQFF. V is TRBV6-4 and J is TRBJ2-1; the match to TRBD2 covers 7 bases. This CDR3 contains 13 residues. Germline V gene sequence: CDR1 MRHNA, CDR2 SNTAGT. V lost 9 bases to trimming and J lost 8 bases; unmatched junction nucleotides: 10.

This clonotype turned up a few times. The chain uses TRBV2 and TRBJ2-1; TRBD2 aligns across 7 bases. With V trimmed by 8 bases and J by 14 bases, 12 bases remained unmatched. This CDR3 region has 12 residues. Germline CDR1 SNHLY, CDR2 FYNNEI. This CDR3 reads CASLHSGEVKFF. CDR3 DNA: TGTGCCAGCCTTCACAGCGGGGAGGTGAAGTTCTTC.

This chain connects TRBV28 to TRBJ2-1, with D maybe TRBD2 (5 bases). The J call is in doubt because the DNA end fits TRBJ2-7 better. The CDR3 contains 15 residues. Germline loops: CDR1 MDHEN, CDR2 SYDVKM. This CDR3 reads CASSLMSGSYNEQYF. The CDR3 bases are TGTGCCAGCAGTTTAATGAGCGGATCCTACAATGAGCAGTACTTC.

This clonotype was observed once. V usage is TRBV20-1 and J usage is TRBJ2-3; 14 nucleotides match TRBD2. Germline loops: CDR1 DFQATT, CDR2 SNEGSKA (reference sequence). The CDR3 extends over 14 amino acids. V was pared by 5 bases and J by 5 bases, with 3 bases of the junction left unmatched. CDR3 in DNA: TGCAGTGCTCGACTAGCGGGGGGGCAAGATACGCAGTATTTT. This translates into CSARLAGGQDTQYF.

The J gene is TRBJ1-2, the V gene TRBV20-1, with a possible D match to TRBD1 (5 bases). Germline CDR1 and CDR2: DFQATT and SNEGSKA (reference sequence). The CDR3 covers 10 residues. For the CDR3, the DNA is TGCAGGGCCACAGGCGGGAGCTACACCTTC. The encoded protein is CRATGGSYTF.

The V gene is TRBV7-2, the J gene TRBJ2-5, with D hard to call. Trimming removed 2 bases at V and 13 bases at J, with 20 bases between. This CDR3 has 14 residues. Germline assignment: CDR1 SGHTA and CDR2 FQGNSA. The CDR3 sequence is CASSLSRVNNERYF. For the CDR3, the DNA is TGTGCCAGCAGCTTATCTCGTGTCAACAATGAGCGGTACTTC.

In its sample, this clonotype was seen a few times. The CDR3 region has the DNA TGTGCCAGCAGCCTGAGGGGGACTGATCGGGGGGGCTACACCTTC. Translating gives CASSLRGTDRGGYTF. This chain uses TRBV12-3 or TRBV12-4 with TRBJ1-2, with D possibly matching TRBD1 (6 bases). This CDR3 region has 15 residues. Deletions cut 6 bases from V and 8 bases from J, with 22 bases between.

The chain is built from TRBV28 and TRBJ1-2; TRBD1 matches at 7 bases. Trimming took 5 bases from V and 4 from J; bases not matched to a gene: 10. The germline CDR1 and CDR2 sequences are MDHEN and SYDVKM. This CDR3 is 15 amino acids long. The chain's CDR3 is CASSEEGALGYGYTF. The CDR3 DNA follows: TGTGCCAGCAGTGAGGAGGGGGCGCTAGGCTATGGCTACACCTTC.

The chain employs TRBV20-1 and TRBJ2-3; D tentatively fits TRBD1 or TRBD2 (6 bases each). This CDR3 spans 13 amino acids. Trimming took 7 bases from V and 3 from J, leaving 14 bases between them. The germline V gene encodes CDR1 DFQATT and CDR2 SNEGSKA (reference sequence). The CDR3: CSVYKGGTDTQYF. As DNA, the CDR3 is TGCAGTGTGTATAAGGGGGGTACAGATACGCAGTATTTT.

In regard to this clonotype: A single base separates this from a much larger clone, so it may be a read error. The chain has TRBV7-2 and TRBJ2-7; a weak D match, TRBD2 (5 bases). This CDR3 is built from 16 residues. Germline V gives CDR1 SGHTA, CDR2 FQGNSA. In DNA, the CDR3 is TGTGCCTGCAGCTTAGCGCAGGCGGTAGCGATCTACGAGCAGTACTTC. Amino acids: CACSLAQAVAIYEQYF.

CDR3 loop: CASSQDYGSIQYF. Here the CDR3 DNA reads TGTGCCAGCAGCCAAGACTACGGTTCCATTCAGTACTTC. This chain links TRBV14 with TRBJ2-5; D remains unclear. The end of the DNA fits TRBJ2-4 better, so the J call may be wrong. The CDR3 covers 13 residues. The V gene's germline CDR1 is SGHDN and CDR2 FVKESK.

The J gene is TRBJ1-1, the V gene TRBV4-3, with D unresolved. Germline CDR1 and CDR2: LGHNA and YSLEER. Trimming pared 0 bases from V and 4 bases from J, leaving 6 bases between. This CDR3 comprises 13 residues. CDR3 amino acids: CASSQDAVTEAFF. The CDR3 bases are TGCGCCAGCAGCCAAGACGCGGTCACTGAAGCTTTCTTT.

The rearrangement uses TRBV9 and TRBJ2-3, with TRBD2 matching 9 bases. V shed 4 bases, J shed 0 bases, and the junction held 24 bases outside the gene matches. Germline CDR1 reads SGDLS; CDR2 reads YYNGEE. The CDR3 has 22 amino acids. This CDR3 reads CASSPLFGSGSGYIKSTDTQYF. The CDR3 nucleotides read TGTGCCAGCAGCCCGTTGTTTGGTAGCGGGAGCGGTTATATTAAGAGCACAGATACGCAGTATTTT.

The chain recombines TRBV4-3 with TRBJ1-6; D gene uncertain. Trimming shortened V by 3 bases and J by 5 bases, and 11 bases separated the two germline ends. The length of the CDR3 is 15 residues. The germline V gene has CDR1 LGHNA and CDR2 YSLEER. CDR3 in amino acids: CASSQETPHNSPLHF. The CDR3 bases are TGCGCCAGCAGCCAGGAGACACCGCATAATTCACCCCTCCACTTT.

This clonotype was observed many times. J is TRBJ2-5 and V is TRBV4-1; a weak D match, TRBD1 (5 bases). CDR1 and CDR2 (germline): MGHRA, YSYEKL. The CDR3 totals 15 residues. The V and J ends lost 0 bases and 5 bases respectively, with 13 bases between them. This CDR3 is CASSQDQYRSETQYF. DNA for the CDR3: TGCGCCAGCAGCCAAGATCAATACAGGTCTGAGACCCAGTACTTC.

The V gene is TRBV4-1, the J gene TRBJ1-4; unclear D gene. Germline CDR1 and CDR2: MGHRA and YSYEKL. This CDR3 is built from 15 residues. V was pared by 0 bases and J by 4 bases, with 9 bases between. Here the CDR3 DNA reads TGCGCCAGCAGCCAAGATCCAGTCTTTAATGAAAAACTGTTTTTT. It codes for CASSQDPVFNEKLFF.

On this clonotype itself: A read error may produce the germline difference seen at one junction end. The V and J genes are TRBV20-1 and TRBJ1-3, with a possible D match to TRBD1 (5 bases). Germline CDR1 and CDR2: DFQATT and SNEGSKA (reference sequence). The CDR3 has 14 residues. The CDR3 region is CSAPGRRSGNTIYF. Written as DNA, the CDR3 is TGCAGTGCTCCGGGACGGCGCTCTGGAAACACTATATATTTT.

CDR3: CASSYSELYEQYF. The CDR3 region has the DNA TGTGCCAGCAGTTACTCGGAACTCTACGAGCAGTACTTC. V usage is TRBV6-2 or TRBV6-3 and J usage is TRBJ2-7, with D uncertain. The germline V gene has CDR1 MNHEY and CDR2 SVGEGT. V lost 0 bases and J lost 3, with 6 bases in between. This CDR3 is built from 13 residues.

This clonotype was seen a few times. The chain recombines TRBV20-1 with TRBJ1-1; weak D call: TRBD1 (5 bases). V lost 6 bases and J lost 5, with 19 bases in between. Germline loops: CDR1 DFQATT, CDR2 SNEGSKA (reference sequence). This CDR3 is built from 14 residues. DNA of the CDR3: TGCAGTGCCGCGAATCGGGGCGGGGGGACTGAAGCTTTCTTT. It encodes CSAANRGGGTEAFF.

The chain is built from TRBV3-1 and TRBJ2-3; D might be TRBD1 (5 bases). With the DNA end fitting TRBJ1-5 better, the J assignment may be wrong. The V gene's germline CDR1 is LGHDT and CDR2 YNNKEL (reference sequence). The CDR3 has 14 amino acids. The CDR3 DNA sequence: TGTGCCAGCAGCCACCCGGGACGGGGTGGTGCACAGCATTTT. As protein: CASSHPGRGGAQHF.

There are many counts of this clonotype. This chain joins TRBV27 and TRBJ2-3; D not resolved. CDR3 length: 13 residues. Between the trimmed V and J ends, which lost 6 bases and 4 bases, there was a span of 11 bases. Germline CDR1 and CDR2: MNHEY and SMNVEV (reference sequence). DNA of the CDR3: TGTGCCAGCAGCTTACTTTTAGCAGATACGCAGTATTTT. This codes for CASSLLLADTQYF.

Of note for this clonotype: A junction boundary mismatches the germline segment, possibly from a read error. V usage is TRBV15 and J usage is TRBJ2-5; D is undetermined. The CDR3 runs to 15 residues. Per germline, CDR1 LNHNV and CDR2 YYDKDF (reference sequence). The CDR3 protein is CTTSREIVRRETQYF. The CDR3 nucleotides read TGTACCACCAGCAGAGAGATAGTAAGACGAGAGACCCAGTACTTC.

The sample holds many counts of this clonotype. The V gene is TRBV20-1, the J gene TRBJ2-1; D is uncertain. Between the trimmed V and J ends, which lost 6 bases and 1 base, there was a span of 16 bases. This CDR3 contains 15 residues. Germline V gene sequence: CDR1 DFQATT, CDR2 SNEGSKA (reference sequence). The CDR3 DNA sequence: TGCAGTGCCGCCCCCCCCACCCTTTCCTACAATGAGCAGTTCTTC. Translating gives CSAAPPTLSYNEQFF.

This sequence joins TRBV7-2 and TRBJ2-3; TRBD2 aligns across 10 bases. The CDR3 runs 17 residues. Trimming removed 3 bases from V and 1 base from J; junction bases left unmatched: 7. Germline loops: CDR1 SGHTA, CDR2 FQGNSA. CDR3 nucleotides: TGTGCCAGCAGCTTTATAAGGGGGACTAGCGGCACAGATACGCAGTATTTT. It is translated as CASSFIRGTSGTDTQYF.